The entry below describes one T cell receptor (beta chain). Antigen unknown. These data are taken from a study of regulatory T cells in long-lasting Graves disease. As to time point: persistent/refractory GD, antithyroid drugs over 5 years with positive TRAb. The TCR library was made from RNA extracted from PBMCs. Whole-study findings and limits: With persistent disease, TRBV28, TRBJ1-2 and TRBJ2-5 were the favored segments.

According to the study, TCR beta libraries were built with iRepertoire HTBI primers and CDR3-region Arm-PCR. A single record per CDR3 protein comes from TCRdb applying MiXCR to the multiplex PCR reads. The sample contains hundreds of thousands of distinct CDR3 sequences, 22% of which appear only once. The germline V gene has CDR1 SGHDT and CDR2 YYEEEE. The V gene end was trimmed by 7 bases and the J gene end by 3 bases; junction bases not matched to a gene: 6. There are 13 residues in the CDR3. The TCR originated in a female donor with Graves disease. Sample: peripheral blood mononuclear cells (PBMCs), taken when the disease was refractory, from a patient treated with antithyroid drugs. J is TRBJ2-7 and V is TRBV5-6, with TRBD1 matching 8 bases. The CDR3 is CASGQGPVYEQYF. The DNA for the CDR3 is TGTGCCAGCGGACAGGGTCCGGTCTACGAGCAGTACTTC.